Each of the 27 T cell receptor beta chains below was sequenced from the same sample in a study of CD8 T cells in Susac syndrome. The authors reverse transcribed 0.5 to 1 ug RNA with random hexamers. TCRdb analysed the immunoSEQ multiplex PCR reads with MiXCR anew, one entry per CDR3 protein. The sample yields about 300,000 distinct CDR3 sequences, around 90% seen once. The sequencing input was CD4+ T cells from PBMCs. These receptors were taken from a human donor with multiple sclerosis.

The chain combines TRBV18 with TRBJ1-6; 10 bases align to TRBD1. Trimming removed 3 bases from V and 5 bases from J; junction bases left unmatched: 1. Germline V lookup: CDR1 KGHSH, CDR2 LQKENI. This CDR3 is built from 15 residues. The CDR3 loop reads CASSPGTGDNSPLHF. The CDR3 region has the DNA TGTGCCAGCTCACCCGGGACAGGGGATAATTCACCCCTCCACTTT.

The CDR3 sequence is CSASNSYEQYF. The DNA for the CDR3 is TGCAGTGCTAGTAACTCCTACGAGCAGTACTTC. The chain employs TRBV20-1 and TRBJ2-7; D remains ambiguous. The V end lost 3 bases, the J end lost 0 bases, and 3 bases lay between the germline ends. The CDR3 spans 11 residues. Germline V gives CDR1 DFQATT, CDR2 SNEGSKA (reference sequence).

The rearrangement uses TRBV4-1 and TRBJ2-6; unclear D gene. V gave up 0 bases and J gave up 4 bases, with 10 bases separating them. Germline assignment: CDR1 MGHRA and CDR2 YSYEKL. There are 16 residues in the CDR3. CDR3 sequence reads: CASSQEGTRGANVLTF. For the CDR3, the DNA is TGCGCCAGCAGCCAAGAGGGCACCCGGGGGGCCAACGTCCTGACTTTC.

V usage is TRBV3-1 and J usage is TRBJ1-4; the match to TRBD1 covers 7 bases. The length of the CDR3 is 16 residues. Germline trimming cut 4 bases from V and 8 bases from J; bases unmatched to any gene: 13. Germline V gene data show CDR1 as LGHDT and CDR2 as YNNKEL (reference sequence). In DNA, the CDR3 is TGTGCCAGCAGCCCGCGCCCGGGACAGAGGATGGAAAAACTGTTTTTT. Its protein is CASSPRPGQRMEKLFF.

The chain links TRBV15 to TRBJ2-3, with D maybe TRBD1 (7 bases). The germline CDR1 and CDR2 sequences are LNHNV and YYDKDF (reference sequence). V was cut by 0 bases and J by 3 bases, with 10 bases left in between. CDR3 size: 15 residues. CDR3 nucleotides: TGTGCCACCAGCAGAGAGGCAGGGGGGACAGATACGCAGTATTTT. Translated, it gives CATSREAGGTDTQYF. The variable domain in full, with the rest retrieved from reference TRBV15 and TRBJ2-3, is DAMVIQNPRYQVTQFGKPVTLSCSQTLNHNVMYWYQQKSSQAPKLLFHYYDKDFNNEADTPDNFQSRRPNTSFCFLDIRSPGLGDTAMYLCATSREAGGTDTQYFGPGTRLTVL.

In this sample, this clonotype turned up once. The V and J genes are TRBV14 and TRBJ1-3; D possibly corresponds to TRBD1 (6 bases). This CDR3 comprises 14 residues. The V end lost 2 bases, the J end lost 5 bases, and 10 bases lay between the germline ends. Germline V gives CDR1 SGHDN, CDR2 FVKESK. This CDR3 reads CASSQWTARNTIYF. The CDR3 coding sequence is TGTGCCAGCAGCCAATGGACAGCCAGAAACACCATATATTTT.

The chain carries TRBV2 and TRBJ2-3, with 7 bases aligning to TRBD2. With 6 bases clipped from V and 4 bases from J, the junction kept 7 bases outside the gene matches. Germline CDR1 SNHLY, CDR2 FYNNEI. The CDR3 extends over 14 amino acids. The CDR3 bases are TGTGCCAGCAGCGGGACCCGGGGGGCAGATACGCAGTATTTT. Residues: CASSGTRGADTQYF.

The chain couples TRBV20-1 to TRBJ2-7, with D perhaps matching TRBD2 (6 bases). The V gene lost 0 bases and the J gene lost 1 base, with 13 bases spanning the gap. CDR1 is DFQATT, CDR2 SNEGSKA, per germline (reference sequence). This CDR3 has 15 amino acids. This CDR3 is CSARDAGRASYEQYF. The CDR3 DNA follows: TGCAGTGCTAGAGATGCGGGACGGGCGTCCTACGAGCAGTACTTC.

This clonotype has a handful of counts. The chain employs TRBV27 and TRBJ1-5; D remains ambiguous. V gave up 5 bases and J gave up 4 bases, with 12 bases separating them. The CDR3 contains 14 residues. The germline CDR1 and CDR2 sequences are MNHEY and SMNVEV (reference sequence). For the CDR3, the DNA is TGTGCCAGCAGTCACGACCGGGGAAATCAGCCCCAGCATTTT. Translating gives CASSHDRGNQPQHF.

This clonotype appeared a single time. The chain has TRBV23-1 and TRBJ1-5; TRBD1 might be the D (6 bases). TRBV23-1 qualifies as an ORF whose function is uncertain. The CDR3 covers 16 residues. V lost 3 bases, J lost 0 bases, and 12 bases lay in between. The CDR3, as DNA: TGCGCCAGCAGTCAGCCAGGGGTACTTAGCAATCAGCCCCAGCATTTT. It translates to CASSQPGVLSNQPQHF.

J is TRBJ2-4 and V is TRBV10-1; 7 bases line up with TRBD1. This CDR3 has 18 amino acids. CDR1 is WNHNN, CDR2 SYGVQD, per germline (reference sequence). V was clipped by 3 bases and J by 6 bases; unmatched bases: 17. CDR3 DNA: TGCGCCAGCAGTGACGATGGGACAGCCGGGATGGGTGTAAACATTCAGTACTTC. Protein product: CASSDDGTAGMGVNIQYF.

The rearrangement uses TRBV24-1 and TRBJ2-1; TRBD2 matches 11 bases. Germline assignment: CDR1 KGHDR and CDR2 SFDVKD. The CDR3 is made up of 19 amino acids. Trimming took 0 bases from V and 0 from J; bases not matched to a gene: 6. The CDR3 DNA reads TGTGCCACCAGTGATTTGGCTAGCGGGGGGCCGAGCTCCTACAATGAGCAGTTCTTC. Its protein product is CATSDLASGGPSSYNEQFF.

The genes are TRBV7-2 and TRBJ1-6; no firm D call. Trimming cost V 3 bases and J 6 bases, with 3 bases left between them. There are 12 residues in the CDR3. The germline V gene encodes CDR1 SGHTA and CDR2 FQGNSA. This CDR3 reads CASSFPNSPLHF. CDR3 in DNA: TGTGCCAGCAGCTTCCCTAATTCACCCCTCCACTTT.

This clonotype was observed once. The genes are TRBV9 and TRBJ2-7; TRBD2 is a possible D gene (5 bases). Germline-derived CDR1 and CDR2 are SGDLS and YYNGEE. V was clipped by 0 bases and J by 2 bases, with 12 bases between them. The CDR3 is 15 amino acids. The chain's CDR3 is CASSVDAAVAYEQYF. CDR3 bases: TGTGCCAGCAGCGTAGACGCAGCGGTAGCCTACGAGCAGTACTTC.

This sequence joins TRBV29-1 and TRBJ2-1; 8 nucleotides agree with TRBD2. With 6 bases clipped from V and 3 bases from J, the junction kept 7 bases outside the gene matches. In germline, CDR1 is SQVTM, CDR2 ANQGSEA. CDR3 length: 14 residues. The CDR3 protein is CSVDVAGIYNEQFF. As DNA, the CDR3 is TGCAGCGTCGACGTAGCGGGGATCTACAATGAGCAGTTCTTC.

This sequence joins TRBV12-3 or TRBV12-4 and TRBJ2-5; 12 bases are a match to TRBD2. The ends lost 6 bases at V and 4 bases at J; junction bases unmatched: 9. The CDR3 is 16 amino acids. Written as DNA, the CDR3 is TGTGCCAGCAGCCTCACTAGCGGGGGGCCCCGAGAGACCCAGTACTTC. Amino acids: CASSLTSGGPRETQYF.

This clonotype appeared a single time. The chain links TRBV30 to TRBJ2-5; D is undetermined. Germline V CDR1 and CDR2: GTSNPN, SVGIG (reference sequence). The V gene lost 5 bases and the J gene lost 5 bases, with 15 bases spanning the gap. There are 13 residues in the CDR3. CDR3 DNA sequence: TGTGCCTGGTCCTACAGCAGCCGGGAGACCCAGTACTTC. Protein sequence: CAWSYSSRETQYF.

The CDR3 DNA reads TGTGCCAGCAGCTCAGGACTAGCGAAGTACAATGAGCAGTTCTTC. It translates to CASSSGLAKYNEQFF. The rearrangement joins TRBV7-2 to TRBJ2-1, with 9 bases lining up with TRBD2. V trimming: 4 bases; J trimming: 4 bases; junction bases outside the gene matches: 5. This CDR3 region has 15 residues. Germline V gene sequence: CDR1 SGHTA, CDR2 FQGNSA.

Only one count was recorded for this clonotype. The chain has TRBV19 and TRBJ2-2; 10 bases fit TRBD1. Germline trimming cut 7 bases from V and 5 bases from J; bases unmatched to any gene: 13. Germline V gene sequence: CDR1 LNHDA, CDR2 SQIVND (reference sequence). CDR3 length: 17 residues. The CDR3 protein is CASTTGGKYVRTGELFF. The CDR3 DNA reads TGTGCCAGTACGACAGGGGGCAAGTACGTCCGGACCGGGGAGCTGTTTTTT.

The CDR3 DNA reads TGTGCCAGCAGTGAAGACAGAGAAAACTATGGCTACACCTTC. Protein sequence: CASSEDRENYGYTF. The chain employs TRBV2 and TRBJ1-2; D is unclear. This CDR3 is built from 14 residues. V was trimmed by 1 base and J by 2 bases, leaving 8 bases between them. Germline CDR1 reads SNHLY; CDR2 reads FYNNEI.

This rearrangement joins TRBV19 to TRBJ2-1; perhaps D is TRBD1 or TRBD2 (5 bases each). The CDR3 length is 14 residues. V lost 5 bases to trimming and J lost 8 bases, with 16 bases between them. The germline V gene has CDR1 LNHDA and CDR2 SQIVND (reference sequence). The CDR3 nucleotides read TGTGCCAGTAGTGAGCCGGGACGCCTCGATGAGCAGTTCTTC. Encoded protein: CASSEPGRLDEQFF.

The chain links TRBV10-3 to TRBJ2-7; 7 bases fit TRBD1. The CDR3 has 11 amino acids. V shed 2 bases, J shed 13 bases, and the junction held 5 bases outside the gene matches. Germline loops: CDR1 ENHRY, CDR2 SYGVKD. In DNA, the CDR3 is TGTGCCATCAGTGAGGGGGACAGCGAATACTTC. It encodes CAISEGDSEYF.

The CDR3: CASSRAGGLQPQHF. DNA for the CDR3: TGCGCCAGCAGCCGGGCAGGGGGCCTTCAGCCCCAGCATTTT. V gene TRBV4-1 combines with J gene TRBJ1-5, with 8 bases fitting TRBD1. Germline V gene sequence: CDR1 MGHRA, CDR2 YSYEKL. The ends lost 4 bases at V and 6 bases at J; junction bases unmatched: 5. The CDR3 spans 14 residues.

The chain couples TRBV20-1 to TRBJ1-5; the D is unclear. Germline loops: CDR1 DFQATT, CDR2 SNEGSKA (reference sequence). V lost 3 bases to trimming and J lost 5 bases, with 8 bases between them. The CDR3 runs 12 residues. The CDR3 bases are TGCAGTGCTAGTGGGAGGGATCAGCCCCAGCATTTT. It is translated as CSASGRDQPQHF.

This clonotype came up once. The gene calls are TRBV7-6 and TRBJ1-2, with D maybe TRBD1 (6 bases). The CDR3 totals 14 residues. V lost 5 bases and J lost 8, with 18 bases in between. CDR1 is SGHVS, CDR2 FNYEAQ, per germline. In DNA form, the CDR3 reads TGTGCCAGCAGCCCCCCGGGCGGGGGCGCGGGCTACACCTTC. Translated, it gives CASSPPGGGAGYTF.

In its sample, this clonotype was seen a few times. This sequence joins TRBV18 and TRBJ1-3; 8 bases map to TRBD1. CDR3 length: 16 amino acids. The ends lost 3 bases at V and 0 bases at J; junction bases unmatched: 4. Germline loops: CDR1 KGHSH, CDR2 LQKENI. CDR3 in DNA: TGTGCCAGCTCACCTCGGACAGGGAACTCTGGAAACACCATATATTTT. This encodes CASSPRTGNSGNTIYF.

This chain links TRBV5-1 with TRBJ2-1; the D gene could be TRBD1 or TRBD2 (5 bases each). This CDR3 is 14 amino acids long. Trimming took off 4 bases at V and 8 bases at J, with 16 bases between the two ends. Germline V lookup: CDR1 SGHRS, CDR2 YFSETQ. The CDR3 bases are TGCGCCAGCAGCCCTTCCGTGCTGGGGGATGAGCAGTTCTTC. Translated, it gives CASSPSVLGDEQFF.